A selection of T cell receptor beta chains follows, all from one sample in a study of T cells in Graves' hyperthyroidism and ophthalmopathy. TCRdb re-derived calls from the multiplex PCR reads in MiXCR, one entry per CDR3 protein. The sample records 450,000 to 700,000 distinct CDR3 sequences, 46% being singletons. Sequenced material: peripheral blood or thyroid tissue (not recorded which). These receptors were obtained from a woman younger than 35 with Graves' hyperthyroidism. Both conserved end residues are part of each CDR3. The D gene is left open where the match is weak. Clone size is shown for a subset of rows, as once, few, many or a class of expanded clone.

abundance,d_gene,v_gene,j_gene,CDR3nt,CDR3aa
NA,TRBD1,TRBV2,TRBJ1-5,TGTGCCAGCAGGGCGACAGGGATGGGTCGGCCCCAGCATTTT,CASRATGMGRPQHF
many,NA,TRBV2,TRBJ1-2,TGTGCCAGCAGTTACCCTACTACAGGCTCTAACTATGGCTACACCTTC,CASSYPTTGSNYGYTF
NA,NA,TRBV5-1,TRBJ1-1,TGCGCCAGCAGCTTGGTCGAGGGTTTCTTT,CASSLVEGFF
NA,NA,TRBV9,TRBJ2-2,TGTGCCAGCAGCGCCCCTGGTGCAGGTCGCGGGGAGCTGTTTTTT,CASSAPGAGRGELFF
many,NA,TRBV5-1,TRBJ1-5,TGCGCCAGCAGCCCTGACCCGGGAGGCGATCAGCCCCAGCATTTT,CASSPDPGGDQPQHF
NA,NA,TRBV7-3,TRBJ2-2,TGTGCCAGCAGCCAGGAGGTAGCGGAGCTGTTTTTT,CASSQEVAELFF
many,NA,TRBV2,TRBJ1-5,TGTGCCAGCAGTGTGGAAGGTTGGGACAACAATCAGCCCCAGCATTTT,CASSVEGWDNNQPQHF
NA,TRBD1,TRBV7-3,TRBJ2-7,TGTGCCAGCAGCAAGAACCGGGACAGGGGACTCCCGTACTTC,CASSKNRDRGLPYF
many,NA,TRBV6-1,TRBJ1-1,TGTGCCAGCAGTGAATCAGTCTTAAGGGAAGCTTTCTTT,CASSESVLREAFF
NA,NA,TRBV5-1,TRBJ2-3,TGCGCCAGCAGCTTGTACGGCGGTCGCACAGATACGCAGTATTTT,CASSLYGGRTDTQYF
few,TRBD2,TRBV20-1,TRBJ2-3,TGCAGTGCTAGTCTTTACGATCGAGCGGGGCCTGCCACAGATACGCAGTATTTT,CSASLYDRAGPATDTQYF
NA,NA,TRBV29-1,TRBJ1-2,TGCAGCTTGGCCATCCCAGACTATGGCTACACCTTC,CSLAIPDYGYTF
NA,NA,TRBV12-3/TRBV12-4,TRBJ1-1,TGTGCCAGCAGTCTGAAGGGAGCTTTCTTT,CASSLKGAFF
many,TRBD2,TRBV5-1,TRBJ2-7,TGTGCCAGCAGCTTAGTCCTAGCGGGAGACTACGAGCAGTACTTC,CASSLVLAGDYEQYF
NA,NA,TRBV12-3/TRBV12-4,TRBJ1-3,TGTGCCAGCAGTTTACGGACTGACTCTGGAAACACCATATATTTT,CASSLRTDSGNTIYF
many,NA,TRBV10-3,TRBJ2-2,TGTGCCATCAGTGCCAGGTGGGACGAAAAGGACACCGGGGAGCTGTTTTTT,CAISARWDEKDTGELFF
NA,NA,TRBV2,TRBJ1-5,TGTGCCAGCAGTGAAGACAGTGGTAACTACGAGCATTTT,CASSEDSGNYEHF
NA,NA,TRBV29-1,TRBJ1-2,TGCAGCTTGGGTGGCAGACAATACTATGGCTACACCTTC,CSLGGRQYYGYTF
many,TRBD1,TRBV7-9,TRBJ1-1,TGTGCCAGCAGCCCAGGACAGGGGGCAAGGTGGACTGAAGCTTTCTTT,CASSPGQGARWTEAFF
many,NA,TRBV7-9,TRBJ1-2,TGTGCCAGCAGCTTAGCAGCCCCAGGAATCTATGGCTACACCTTC,CASSLAAPGIYGYTF
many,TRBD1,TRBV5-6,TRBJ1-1,TGTGCCAGCAGCTCTGAACAGGGGGCGAACACTGAAGCTTTCTTT,CASSSEQGANTEAFF
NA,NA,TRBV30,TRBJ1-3,TGTGCCTGGAGTCAAAACAGCATCCCGGGGAACACCATATATTTT,CAWSQNSIPGNTIYF
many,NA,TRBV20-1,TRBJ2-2,TGCAGTGCTAGAGAGGGGGCGAACACCGGGGAGCTGTTTTTT,CSAREGANTGELFF
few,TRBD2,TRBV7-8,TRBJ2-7,TGTGCTAGCAGCACGCGGACTAGCGGGAGGAGGGATGAGCAGTACTTC,CASSTRTSGRRDEQYF
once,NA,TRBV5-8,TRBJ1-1,TGTGCCAGCAGCTTGGTCGTGAGTTTTTCGAACACTGAAGCTTTCTTT,CASSLVVSFSNTEAFF
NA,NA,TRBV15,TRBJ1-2,NA,CATSRALAYICSAIGGYTF
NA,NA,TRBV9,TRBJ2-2,TGTGCCAGCAGCGTAATGGCTGCGGATGAGCTGTTTTTT,CASSVMAADELFF
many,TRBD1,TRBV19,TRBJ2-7,TGTGCCAGTAGTAGAGGACAGGTCACCTACGAGCAGTACTTC,CASSRGQVTYEQYF
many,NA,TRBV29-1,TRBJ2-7,TGCAGCGTTGAAGAGGGGACAAAAGGGGCCTACGAGCAGTACTTC,CSVEEGTKGAYEQYF
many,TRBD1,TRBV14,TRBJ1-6,TGTGCCAGCAGCCAAGAGGGGACAGGGGGCGGTTATAATTCACCCCTCCACTTT,CASSQEGTGGGYNSPLHF
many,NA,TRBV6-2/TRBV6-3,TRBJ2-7,TGTGCCAGCAGTAAATGGACAGCTTTCTACGAGCAGTACTTC,CASSKWTAFYEQYF
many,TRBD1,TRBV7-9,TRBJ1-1,TGTGCCAGCAGCTCACCTCCGGGACAGGGGAAGGTGAACACTGAAGCTTTCTTT,CASSSPPGQGKVNTEAFF
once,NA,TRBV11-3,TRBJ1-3,TGTGCCAGCGGATTGGGGTCTGGAAACACCATATATTTT,CASGLGSGNTIYF
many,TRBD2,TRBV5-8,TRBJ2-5,TGTGCCAGCAGCTCACCCGGACTAGTCCAAGAGACCCAGTACTTC,CASSSPGLVQETQYF
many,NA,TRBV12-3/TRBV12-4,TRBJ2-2,TGTGCCAGCAGAGTGGGGTTAATAGAGAACACCGGGGAGCTGTTTTTT,CASRVGLIENTGELFF
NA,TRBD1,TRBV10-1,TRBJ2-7,TGCGCCAGCAGTGAGTCTGGGACAGGGTATCTCTACGAGCAGTACTTC,CASSESGTGYLYEQYF
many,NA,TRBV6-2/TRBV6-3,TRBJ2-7,TGTGCCAGCAGAAAACAGGGTGCCTACGAGCAGTACTTC,CASRKQGAYEQYF
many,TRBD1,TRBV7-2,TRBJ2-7,TGTGCCAGCAGCTTAACGGTGTGGGACAGCTCCTACGAGCAGTACTTC,CASSLTVWDSSYEQYF
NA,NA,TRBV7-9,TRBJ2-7,TGTGCCAGCAGCCCTAAGGTAACGGGCTACGAGCAGTACTTC,CASSPKVTGYEQYF
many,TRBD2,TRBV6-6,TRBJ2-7,TGTGCCAGCAGTCAGCGGGAGATCCCCAACGAGCAGTACTTC,CASSQREIPNEQYF
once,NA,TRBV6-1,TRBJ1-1,TGTGCCAGCAGCATACAGGGTCAGGACACTGAAGCTTTCTTT,CASSIQGQDTEAFF
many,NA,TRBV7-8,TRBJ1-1,TGTGCCAGCAGCTTAGCGGCCAGGGCGGAAACTGAAGCTTTCTTT,CASSLAARAETEAFF
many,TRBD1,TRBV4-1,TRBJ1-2,TGCGCCAGCAGCCAAGACGGGGTAGGACCGGGACAGGTATCCCTGAACTATGGCTACACCTTC,CASSQDGVGPGQVSLNYGYTF
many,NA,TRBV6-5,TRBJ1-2,TGTGCCAGCAGTTCCACGGTCAGGGAGGGACGCTACACCTTC,CASSSTVREGRYTF
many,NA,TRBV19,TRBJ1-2,TGTGCCAGTAGTATAGGGAACCTTTTCTATGGCTACACCTTC,CASSIGNLFYGYTF
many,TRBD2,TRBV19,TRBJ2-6,TGTGCCAGTAGTGGGCGGGGGGACGTCCGGGCCAACGTCCTGACTTTC,CASSGRGDVRANVLTF